This is a list of T cell receptor beta chains from one sample in a study of cytomegalovirus exposure and HLA in healthy donors. Method: immunoSEQ multiplex PCR; TCRdb's copy keeps in-frame clones and lacks some. This sample carries over 150,000 clones, around 70% of them seen once, and the ten largest clones take about 2.7%. The sample taken for sequencing was PBMCs. The receptors originated from a male donor in good health and CMV-seronegative. Each CDR3 is given with its conserved first and last residue. Fields, in order: J gene, clone size, V gene, D gene, CDR3 DNA, CDR3 protein. A D gene is named only where the DNA matches it firmly. Clone size, where shown, is once, few, many, or a class for clones that have expanded.

TRBJ2-1 | . | TRBV6-1 | TRBD2 | TGTGCCAGCAGTGAACTAGCGGGGGACTACAATGAGCAGTTCTTC | CASSELAGDYNEQFF
TRBJ1-5 | . | TRBV9 | . | TGTGCCAGCAGCGGCTCAGGGAATGTTAATCAGCCCCAGCATTTT | CASSGSGNVNQPQHF
TRBJ1-2 | . | TRBV28 | TRBD1 | TGTGCCAGCAGTTTGATCGGGACAGGTCTCCCGTCCTATGGCTACACCTTC | CASSLIGTGLPSYGYTF
TRBJ1-2 | . | TRBV4-1 | TRBD1 | TGCGCCAGCAGCCCGGGACAGGCGCCCTATGGCTACACCTTC | CASSPGQAPYGYTF
TRBJ1-4 | . | TRBV10-3 | TRBD1 | TGTGCCATCAGCGGGACAGGGTGGGAAGGAAAACTGTTTTTT | CAISGTGWEGKLFF
TRBJ2-1 | . | TRBV29-1 | TRBD2 | TGCAGCGTTGAGGGGACTAGCGGCCCTCGGAATGAGCAGTTCTTC | CSVEGTSGPRNEQFF
TRBJ2-7 | . | TRBV21-1 | . | TGTGCCAGCAGATACTTCTCTAGCTCAAGAGACTACGAGCAGTACTTC | CASRYFSSSRDYEQYF
TRBJ2-5 | . | TRBV2 | TRBD1 | TGTGCCAGCCCGGGACAGCAAGAGACCCAGTACTTC | CASPGQQETQYF
TRBJ2-2 | . | TRBV5-1 | TRBD2 | TGCGCCAGCAGCTCGTGGCCCGGGACTAGCGGAGGGGATACCGGGGAGCTGTTTTTT | CASSSWPGTSGGDTGELFF
TRBJ1-5 | once | TRBV2 | . | TGTGCCAGCAGCTCCAAGTACAGAAATAGCAATCAGCCCCAGCATTTT | CASSSKYRNSNQPQHF
TRBJ2-1 | . | TRBV6-1 | TRBD1 | TGTGCCAGCAGTGAAGGGGGACAGGGTCGGACCTACAATGAGCAGTTCTTC | CASSEGGQGRTYNEQFF
TRBJ1-2 | . | TRBV19 | TRBD1 | TGTGCCAGTAGCATGGGGACAGCCTATGGCTACACCTTC | CASSMGTAYGYTF
TRBJ2-7 | . | TRBV5-1 | . | TGCGCCAGCAGCGGACTTACCCTACACCCGCGTCAGTACTTC | CASSGLTLHPRQYF
TRBJ1-6 | . | TRBV18 | . | TGTGCCAGCTCACCACCGGTTTCTGGGGGCGGGTCACCCCTCCACTTT | CASSPPVSGGGSPLHF
TRBJ2-1 | few | TRBV4-3 | TRBD2 | TGCGCCAGCAGCCGCACTAGCGGAGCCTACAATGAGCAGTTCTTC | CASSRTSGAYNEQFF
TRBJ2-1 | few | TRBV7-2 | . | TGTGCCAGCAGCCCCCGACTGACGTCATTCCCCAATGAGCAGTTCTTC | CASSPRLTSFPNEQFF